Each of the 28 T cell receptor beta chains below was sequenced from the same sample in a study of Graves' ophthalmopathy and Graves' hyperthyroidism. Transcripts of RNA were the source for amplifying TCR beta CDR3 regions. Scientists carried out first-round RT-PCR using HTBI primers and then a second-round multiplex PCR. TCRdb redid the calling of the multiplex PCR reads with MiXCR, one entry per CDR3 protein. This sample has about 1.1 million distinct CDR3 sequences, with about 35% found just once. Sample: peripheral blood or thyroid tissue (not recorded which). Receptors were obtained from an adult man with Graves' hyperthyroidism.

This clonotype was seen a handful of times. This chain connects TRBV19 to TRBJ1-5; 10 nucleotides agree with TRBD1. From germline, CDR1 is LNHDA and CDR2 SQIVND (reference sequence). The CDR3 is 17 residues long. Germline trimming cut 3 bases from V and 4 bases from J; bases unmatched to any gene: 9. The CDR3 reads CASSMWALDRGNQPQHF. The DNA for the CDR3 is TGTGCCAGTAGTATGTGGGCGCTGGACAGGGGGAATCAGCCCCAGCATTTT.

Many counts were recorded for this clonotype. This rearrangement joins TRBV20-1 to TRBJ2-7, with TRBD2 matching 10 bases. The CDR3 has 15 residues. V gave up 5 bases and J gave up 4 bases; unmatched junction bases: 11. Germline values: CDR1 DFQATT, CDR2 SNEGSKA (reference sequence). The chain's CDR3 is CSAAPVSGGLYEQYF. The CDR3 DNA follows: TGCAGTGCTGCCCCTGTTAGCGGGGGGTTGTACGAGCAGTACTTC.

This clonotype has ten or more counts. The chain uses TRBV4-1 and TRBJ1-6; D gene ambiguous. V shed 7 bases and J shed 3 bases, with 7 bases lying between them. CDR3 size: 13 residues. The germline V gene has CDR1 MGHRA and CDR2 YSYEKL. The CDR3 here is CASTTVYNSPLHF. The CDR3 DNA reads as TGCGCCAGCACGACGGTCTATAATTCACCCCTCCACTTT.

A remark on this clonotype: Without the conserved terminal phenylalanine or tryptophan, this CDR3 likely stems from a read error. The chain uses TRBV15 and TRBJ1-4; no clear D. The germline CDR1 and CDR2 sequences are LNHNV and YYDKDF (reference sequence). The V end was cut by 8 bases, the J end by 6 bases, with 16 bases between. The CDR3 contains 14 residues. CDR3 nucleotide sequence: TGTGCCACCGGTAGCGGGAGTCTAGATGAAAAACTGTTTTCT. It encodes CATGSGSLDEKLFS.

The CDR3 bases are TGTGCCAGCAGCCCAACAGGGGTTGGCGCAATTAACTATGGCTACACCTTC. Its protein product is CASSPTGVGAINYGYTF. The chain uses TRBV7-8 and TRBJ1-2; 7 bases agree with TRBD1. The CDR3 consists of 17 residues. V shed 5 bases and J 1 base; nucleotides not matched to a gene: 13. CDR1 and CDR2 from the germline V gene are SGHVS and FQNEAQ.

This chain uses TRBV7-2 with TRBJ1-1, with D perhaps matching TRBD1 (5 bases). V was clipped by 1 base and J by 3 bases, with 9 bases between them. Looked up from germline, CDR1 is SGHTA and CDR2 is FQGNSA. The CDR3 has 14 residues. The CDR3 loop is CASSLVRGDTEAFF. In DNA, the CDR3 is TGTGCCAGCAGCTTAGTTCGAGGGGACACTGAAGCTTTCTTT.

This clonotype was detected many times. The chain is built from TRBV6-5 and TRBJ1-5, with D perhaps TRBD1 (5 bases). Per the germline V gene, CDR1 is MNHEY and CDR2 is SVGAGI. The CDR3 is 13 residues long. The V end lost 6 bases, the J end lost 4 bases, and 10 bases lay between the germline ends. CDR3 DNA: TGTGCCAGCAGCTCCACAGGAAATCAGCCCCAGCATTTT. Translation gives CASSSTGNQPQHF.

The rearrangement joins TRBV28 to TRBJ1-1; no definite D call. The CDR3 runs to 12 residues. Germline CDR1 is MDHEN and CDR2 is SYDVKM. With 7 bases removed from V and 3 bases from J, the gap between germline ends came to 9 bases. CDR3 bases: TGTGCCAGCAAAGGGCATTACACTGAAGCTTTCTTT. Encoded protein: CASKGHYTEAFF.

This clonotype appeared many times. The V gene is TRBV10-3, the J gene TRBJ2-5, with TRBD2 identical over 12 bases. Trimming took 6 bases from V and 2 from J; bases not matched to a gene: 1. The CDR3 contains 14 residues. Per the germline V gene, CDR1 is ENHRY and CDR2 is SYGVKD. CDR3 region: CAISGLAGQETQYF. CDR3 coding DNA: TGTGCCATCAGCGGACTAGCGGGACAAGAGACCCAGTACTTC.

This chain links TRBV20-1 with TRBJ1-2; 11 nucleotides line up with TRBD1. The germline V gene encodes CDR1 DFQATT and CDR2 SNEGSKA (reference sequence). The CDR3 runs to 16 residues. V dropped 3 bases and J dropped 7; count of bases not matched to a gene: 13. The CDR3 DNA sequence: TGCAGTGCTAGGCCTTGGCCGGGACAGGGGGACTTTGGCTACACCTTC. As protein: CSARPWPGQGDFGYTF.

This chain uses TRBV7-8 with TRBJ2-2, with D possibly TRBD2 on 6 matching bases. The CDR3 consists of 16 residues. The germline V and J ends were trimmed by 5 bases and 9 bases, with 22 bases remaining between them. The germline gives CDR1 SGHVS, CDR2 FQNEAQ. CDR3 region: CASSAHRGMILRELFF. The CDR3 nucleotides are TGTGCCAGCAGCGCACACCGGGGGATGATTCTACGGGAGCTGTTTTTT.

The DNA for the CDR3 is TGCAGCGTTGATCCCACACACGTTGGCTACGAGCAGTACTTC. Protein: CSVDPTHVGYEQYF. The chain has TRBV29-1 and TRBJ2-7; D remains ambiguous. Trimming took 3 bases from V and 3 from J, leaving 15 bases between them. CDR3 length: 14 residues. Per the germline V gene, CDR1 is SQVTM and CDR2 is ANQGSEA.

There are a few counts of this clonotype. This chain connects TRBV2 to TRBJ2-5; 7 positions match TRBD2. V gave up 5 bases and J gave up 4 bases; unmatched junction bases: 7. The CDR3 contains 14 residues. CDR1 and CDR2 (germline): SNHLY, FYNNEI. CDR3 bases: TGTGCCAGCAGTATGTTAACGGGAGGAGAGACCCAGTACTTC. It codes for CASSMLTGGETQYF.

This clonotype was seen at least ten times. CDR3 DNA sequence: TGCGCCAGCAGCCAAGTTTGGGGGCAGGAGACCCAGTACTTC. Protein: CASSQVWGQETQYF. This chain joins TRBV4-1 and TRBJ2-5; a possible D gene is TRBD1 (6 bases). This CDR3 has 14 amino acids. Germline V gene lookup returns CDR1 MGHRA and CDR2 YSYEKL. The V end lost 1 base, the J end lost 5 bases, and 11 bases lay between the germline ends.

The rearrangement links TRBV24-1 to TRBJ2-6, with TRBD1 identical over 12 bases. The CDR3 spans 18 residues. After removal of 7 bases from V and 2 bases from J, the junction contained 8 bases not matched to a gene. The germline gives CDR1 KGHDR, CDR2 SFDVKD. The CDR3 sequence: CATSPTGTGGAGANVLTF. The CDR3 DNA sequence: TGTGCCACCAGCCCAACCGGGACAGGGGGCGCTGGGGCCAACGTCCTGACTTTC.

This clonotype occurred many times. The J gene is TRBJ2-2, the V gene TRBV7-3; TRBD2 matches at 8 bases. Germline V lookup: CDR1 SGHTA, CDR2 FQGTGA. With 5 bases clipped from V and 0 bases from J, the junction kept 5 bases outside the gene matches. The length of the CDR3 is 16 residues. This chain's CDR3 is CASSHTSGPNTGELFF. CDR3 in DNA: TGTGCCAGCAGCCACACTAGCGGTCCGAACACCGGGGAGCTGTTTTTT.

This clonotype was counted between two and nine times. CDR3: CASSPGGYGGYTF. In DNA form, the CDR3 reads TGTGCCAGCAGCCCCGGTGGGTACGGTGGCTACACCTTC. V usage is TRBV5-5 and J usage is TRBJ1-2; D remains unclear. This CDR3 is built from 13 residues. V lost 4 bases to trimming and J lost 7 bases, with 14 bases between them. Looked up from germline, CDR1 is SGHKS and CDR2 is YYEKEE (reference sequence).

The chain combines TRBV5-4 with TRBJ2-7; 8 bases are a match to TRBD1. Trimming removed 0 bases from V and 4 bases from J; junction bases left unmatched: 6. Looked up from germline, CDR1 is SGHNT and CDR2 is YYREEE (reference sequence). The CDR3 runs 15 residues. For the CDR3, the DNA is TGTGCCAGCAGCTTGGTGGAGACAGGGGAGTACGAGCAGTACTTC. Protein product: CASSLVETGEYEQYF.

The chain joins TRBV29-1 to TRBJ1-2; a weak D match, TRBD1 (5 bases). There are 13 residues in the CDR3. Germline loops: CDR1 SQVTM, CDR2 ANQGSEA. V lost 5 bases to trimming and J lost 0 bases, with 10 bases between them. The CDR3 DNA is TGCAGCGTTCTGACAGTAGCTAACTATGGCTACACCTTC. As protein: CSVLTVANYGYTF. Combining the CDR3 with reference TRBV29-1 and TRBJ1-2 gives the whole variable domain SAVISQKPSRDICQRGTSLTIQCQVDSQVTMMFWYRQQPGQSLTLIATANQGSEATYESGFVIDKFPISRPNLTFSTLTVSNMSPEDSSIYLCSVLTVANYGYTFGSGTRLTVV.

This rearrangement joins TRBV9 to TRBJ1-5; 9 bases are a match to TRBD1. V lost 7 bases to trimming and J lost 6 bases; unmatched junction nucleotides: 17. The CDR3 is 17 residues long. The germline V gene has CDR1 SGDLS and CDR2 YYNGEE. Written as DNA, the CDR3 is TGTGCCAGCTCTCGGAAAGGTCAGGACAGGGGTATTCAGCCCCAGCATTTT. Translating gives CASSRKGQDRGIQPQHF.

This clonotype was counted ten times or more. This chain links TRBV6-5 with TRBJ2-5, with 11 bases that match TRBD1. CDR3 length equals 13 residues. Trimming at V came to 5 bases and at J to 7 bases, leaving 3 bases not matched to a gene. CDR1 is MNHEY and CDR2 is SVGAGI in the germline V gene. The DNA for the CDR3 is TGTGCCAGCAGTCAAGGGACAGGGGGGACCCAGTACTTC. Its translation is CASSQGTGGTQYF.

This clonotype showed up just once. The chain links TRBV5-5 to TRBJ1-6; TRBD1 is a possible D gene (5 bases). The CDR3 loop spans 17 amino acids. V lost 4 bases and J lost 9, with 23 bases in between. Germline CDR1 and CDR2: SGHKS and YYEKEE (reference sequence). As DNA, the CDR3 is TGTGCCAGCAGCCAAAATAGGGGTCTTCCCGAAGGTTCACCCCTCCACTTT. It yields the protein CASSQNRGLPEGSPLHF.

At least ten counts were recorded for this clonotype. The J gene is TRBJ1-2, the V gene TRBV13; D might be TRBD1 (5 bases). This CDR3 is 14 amino acids long. V gave up 5 bases and J gave up 2 bases, with 12 bases separating them. Per the germline V gene, CDR1 is PRHDT and CDR2 is FYEKMQ (reference sequence). The chain's CDR3 is CASSRWGVNYGYTF. CDR3 DNA: TGTGCCAGCAGCCGGTGGGGCGTCAACTATGGCTACACCTTC.

This clonotype was observed a handful of times. The rearrangement joins TRBV12-3 or TRBV12-4 to TRBJ2-5; TRBD2 might be the D (7 bases). The CDR3 sequence is 15 residues long. The V end was cut by 7 bases, the J end by 2 bases, with 17 bases between. CDR3 bases: TGTGCCAGCACCTCTGGCAGGGGAGGGCAAGAGACCCAGTACTTC. Amino acids: CASTSGRGGQETQYF.

V gene TRBV7-8 combines with J gene TRBJ1-1; no firm D call. From germline, CDR1 is SGHVS and CDR2 FQNEAQ. V gave up 1 base and J gave up 4 bases, with 10 bases separating them. The CDR3 contains 14 residues. CDR3 amino acids: CASSLVTSPTEAFF. DNA of the CDR3: TGTGCCAGCAGCTTAGTGACTAGCCCCACTGAAGCTTTCTTT.

V and J are TRBV10-3 and TRBJ2-7; a weak D match, TRBD2 (6 bases). Germline CDR1 and CDR2: ENHRY and SYGVKD. The V end was cut by 10 bases, the J end by 5 bases, with 18 bases between. This CDR3 has 13 residues. The CDR3 DNA is TGTGCCAGCAGAGAGGGACTCCCGGACGAGCAGTACTTC. Its translation is CASREGLPDEQYF.

This clonotype showed up just a few times. The CDR3 DNA is TGCGCCAGCAGCCAAGGATTCGGGGGCATGAACACTGAAGCTTTCTTT. Its translation: CASSQGFGGMNTEAFF. The V call is TRBV4-1, the J call TRBJ1-1; possibly TRBD1 for D (6 bases). The CDR3 has 16 amino acids. V lost 1 base and J lost 0, with 12 bases in between. The V gene's germline CDR1 is MGHRA and CDR2 YSYEKL.

The V gene is TRBV19, the J gene TRBJ2-5, with 10 bases matching TRBD2. The germline V gene has CDR1 LNHDA and CDR2 SQIVND (reference sequence). The junction had 11 bases not matched to a gene; V was cut back by 11 bases and J by 5 bases. The CDR3 covers 14 residues. CDR3 region: CAGSGRGDGETQYF. The CDR3 DNA reads TGTGCCGGAAGCGGGAGGGGAGACGGGGAGACCCAGTACTTC. The whole variable domain, remainder taken from reference TRBV19 and TRBJ2-5, is DGGITQSPKYLFRKEGQNVTLSCEQNLNHDAMYWYRQDPGQGLRLIYYSQIVNDFQKGDIAEGYSVSREKKESFPLTVTSAQKNPTAFYLCAGSGRGDGETQYFGPGTRLLVL.